What follows is one T cell receptor beta chain and its context. The CDR3 contains 15 residues. Trimming at V came to 5 bases and at J to 4 bases, leaving 6 bases not matched to a gene. Looked up from germline, CDR1 is SGHTA and CDR2 is FQGNSA. Per the authors' pipeline: The authors estimated nucleated cell counts from reference gene primer amplification. The data were produced by immunoSEQ multiplex PCR, yet TCRdb's version contains in-frame clones alone and is incomplete. Clone size and V and J calls were adopted from that table, with D and trimming inferred from the DNA. Of 55,000 to 65,000 clones listed, 79% are singletons. The data are from a study of blood T cell repertoires in COVID-19. Study summary: Acute and convalescent COVID-19 specimens originated in the United States, Italy and Spain. PBMCs, B-cell-depleted T cells, or T cells were the source of the cDNA or gDNA that made up the material.

The sequenced sample was peripheral blood. This receptor was taken from a man in his sixties with acute or convalescent COVID-19. The gene calls are TRBV7-2 and TRBJ1-3; the match to TRBD1 covers 9 bases. CDR3 loop: CASSLGQGEGNTIYF. DNA of the CDR3: TGTGCCAGCAGCCTGGGACAGGGTGAAGGAAACACCATATATTTT.